The 18 T cell receptor beta chains below all came from one sample that was sequenced in a study of blood T cells in healthy people across ages. The second PCR ran about 6 to 11 cycles with a sample-barcoded 5' primer and J-beta primers. TCRdb fed the 5' RACE reads into MiXCR, producing one record per CDR3 protein. The sample records about 640,000 distinct CDR3 sequences, around three fifths being singletons. The sequencing input was blood. The receptors originated from a man aged 55-75 years in good health.

The V call is TRBV6-6, the J call TRBJ2-7; D is possibly TRBD1 (5 bases). Germline V gene lookup returns CDR1 MNHNY and CDR2 SVGAGI (reference sequence). The CDR3 is made up of 13 amino acids. The V and J ends lost 5 bases and 6 bases respectively, with 14 bases between them. CDR3 DNA: TGTGCCAGCAGTGTCCTTTCAGGGTCCGAGCAGTACTTC. Translating it yields CASSVLSGSEQYF.

V usage is TRBV27 and J usage is TRBJ1-2; the D gene is possibly TRBD1 (5 bases). The CDR3 covers 17 residues. Germline loops: CDR1 MNHEY, CDR2 SMNVEV (reference sequence). The ends were cut back, 0 bases at V and 8 bases at J, with 22 bases in the middle. CDR3 coding DNA: TGTGCCAGCAGTTTATCGTCAACACGGGGGGTTTCATTCGGCTACACCTTC. It yields the protein CASSLSSTRGVSFGYTF.

The genes are TRBV6-5 and TRBJ2-4; D might be TRBD2 (5 bases). Germline CDR1 MNHEY, CDR2 SVGAGI. Deletions cut 6 bases from V and 2 bases from J, with 14 bases between. The CDR3 contains 15 residues. The chain's CDR3 is CASSRADGTKNIQYF. In DNA form, the CDR3 reads TGTGCCAGCAGCCGCGCTGACGGGACCAAAAACATTCAGTACTTC.

The chain combines TRBV5-1 with TRBJ2-7; D is possibly TRBD1 or TRBD2 (5 bases each). The V end was cut by 3 bases, the J end by 2 bases, with 12 bases between. The length of the CDR3 is 14 residues. Germline-derived CDR1 and CDR2 are SGHRS and YFSETQ. As DNA, the CDR3 is TGCGCCAGCAGCTCCACCGGGACGACCTACGAGCAGTACTTC. Translation: CASSSTGTTYEQYF.

This sequence joins TRBV10-2 and TRBJ2-1, with 13 bases matching TRBD2. The germline gives CDR1 WSHSY, CDR2 SAAADI. CDR3 length: 18 residues. Germline trimming cut 8 bases from V and 2 bases from J; bases unmatched to any gene: 12. This CDR3 reads CASGGETSGGIPYNEQFF. The CDR3, as DNA: TGCGCCAGCGGGGGGGAGACTAGCGGGGGGATCCCCTACAATGAGCAGTTCTTC.

A single count supports this clonotype. In nucleotides, the CDR3 is TGTGCCAGCAGCCAAGAGGGGGGGGCCAAAAACATTCAGTACTTC. It specifies CASSQEGGAKNIQYF. The gene calls are TRBV4-2 and TRBJ2-4, with 7 bases lining up with TRBD2. The junction had 0 bases not matched to a gene; V was cut back by 0 bases and J by 1 base. This CDR3 has 15 amino acids. The germline gives CDR1 LGHNA, CDR2 YNFKEQ.

The gene calls are TRBV4-1 and TRBJ2-7; D might be TRBD1 (6 bases). This CDR3 contains 14 residues. Trimming stripped 1 base from V and 4 bases from J, with 11 bases between. CDR1 and CDR2 from the germline V gene are MGHRA and YSYEKL. In nucleotides, the CDR3 is TGCGCCAGCAGCCAAGTGGGGGCGCGTTACGAGCAGTACTTC. Protein product: CASSQVGARYEQYF.

This clonotype was recorded a few times. The rearrangement joins TRBV29-1 to TRBJ2-1; TRBD1 agrees at 7 bases. Germline trimming cut 1 base from V and 14 bases from J; bases unmatched to any gene: 8. The CDR3 length is 12 residues. Germline V gives CDR1 SQVTM, CDR2 ANQGSEA. In nucleotides, the CDR3 is TGCAGCGTTGAAGGACCAGGACAGGTCGAGTTCTTC. Translated, it gives CSVEGPGQVEFF.

This clonotype is a singleton in its sample. The chain uses TRBV6-5 and TRBJ2-5, with 9 positions matching TRBD2. This CDR3 is 15 amino acids long. Germline V CDR1 and CDR2: MNHEY, SVGAGI. V trimming: 5 bases; J trimming: 10 bases; junction bases outside the gene matches: 14. The CDR3 sequence is CASSKGLAGGGVQYF. The CDR3 DNA is TGTGCCAGCAGTAAGGGACTAGCTGGGGGAGGGGTCCAGTACTTC.

This clonotype was counted a few times. As DNA, the CDR3 is TGTGCCAGCAGCCGTACAGGGATCCAAGAGACCCAGTACTTC. Residues: CASSRTGIQETQYF. V and J are TRBV12-3 or TRBV12-4 and TRBJ2-5, with D perhaps matching TRBD1 (6 bases). This CDR3 has 14 residues. The V end was cut by 6 bases, the J end by 1 base, with 12 bases between.

There are a few counts of this clonotype. This rearrangement joins TRBV7-2 to TRBJ2-5, with D tentatively TRBD1 (7 bases). The CDR3 extends over 15 amino acids. The germline V and J ends were trimmed by 2 bases and 1 base, with 11 bases remaining between them. Germline CDR1 SGHTA, CDR2 FQGNSA. DNA for the CDR3: TGTGCCAGCAGCTTACAGGGGGGAGCCCAAGAGACCCAGTACTTC. It specifies CASSLQGGAQETQYF. Variable domain in full (rest from reference TRBV7-2 and TRBJ2-5): GAGVSQSPSNKVTEKGKDVELRCDPISGHTALYWYRQSLGQGLEFLIYFQGNSAPDKSGLPSDRFSAERTGGSVSTLTIQRTQQEDSAVYLCASSLQGGAQETQYFGPGTRLLVL.

This clonotype has more than one count but fewer than ten. This chain joins TRBV7-6 and TRBJ2-4; possibly TRBD1 for D (6 bases). V shed 4 bases and J shed 8 bases, with 12 bases lying between them. Germline loops: CDR1 SGHVS, CDR2 FNYEAQ. The CDR3 has 13 amino acids. The DNA for the CDR3 is TGTGCCAGCAGCTCTGGACAGTTGGACATTCAGTACTTC. Its protein product is CASSSGQLDIQYF.

This clonotype was counted between two and nine times. The gene calls are TRBV12-3 or TRBV12-4 and TRBJ2-7, with 8 bases matching TRBD2. CDR3 size: 15 residues. Unmatched junction bases numbered 15, after V lost 4 bases and J lost 10 bases. CDR3 loop: CASSWRTSREAGQYF. The CDR3 nucleotides read TGTGCCAGCAGTTGGCGGACTAGCCGGGAAGCGGGCCAGTACTTC.

This clonotype was detected only once. The chain links TRBV20-1 to TRBJ1-2; D unresolved. The V gene lost 2 bases and the J gene lost 2 bases, with 9 bases spanning the gap. Germline V gene sequence: CDR1 DFQATT, CDR2 SNEGSKA (reference sequence). The CDR3 runs 13 residues. The CDR3 spells CSARRHTNYGYTF. The CDR3 region has the DNA TGCAGTGCTAGACGGCACACAAACTATGGCTACACCTTC.

The chain is built from TRBV6-1 and TRBJ2-5; the match to TRBD2 covers 7 bases. Trimming at V came to 8 bases and at J to 3 bases, leaving 6 bases not matched to a gene. The CDR3 contains 13 residues. Germline lookup yields CDR1 MNHNS and CDR2 SASEGT. Here the CDR3 reads CASFKRGEETQYF. CDR3 nucleotide sequence: TGTGCCAGCTTCAAGCGGGGTGAAGAGACCCAGTACTTC.

The table lists this clonotype with a few counts. V gene TRBV4-2 combines with J gene TRBJ2-1; D not resolved. The CDR3 totals 12 residues. Looked up from germline, CDR1 is LGHNA and CDR2 is YNFKEQ. The ends were cut back, 3 bases at V and 5 bases at J, with 5 bases in the middle. The CDR3 is CASSHRDNEQFF. The CDR3 region has the DNA TGTGCCAGCAGCCACCGCGACAATGAGCAGTTCTTC.

This chain links TRBV25-1 with TRBJ2-1; no firm D call. CDR1 and CDR2 from the germline V gene are MGHDK and SYGVNS. This CDR3 is 10 amino acids long. V was cut by 6 bases and J by 12 bases, with 9 bases left in between. As DNA, the CDR3 is TGTGCCAGCAGGAATCGGGTGCAGTTCTTC. Protein: CASRNRVQFF.

The chain couples TRBV7-9 to TRBJ2-7, with D uncertain. V was clipped by 1 base and J by 4 bases, with 11 bases between them. The CDR3 length is 14 residues. The germline CDR1 and CDR2 sequences are SEHNR and FQNEAQ (reference sequence). The DNA for the CDR3 is TGTGCCAGCAGCTTAGTAGGCAGTCCTTACGAGCAGTACTTC. Its protein product is CASSLVGSPYEQYF. Full variable domain (rest looked up from reference TRBV7-9 and TRBJ2-7): DTGVSQNPRHKITKRGQNVTFRCDPISEHNRLYWYRQTLGQGPEFLTYFQNEAQLEKSRLLSDRFSAERPKGSFSTLEIQRTEQGDSAMYLCASSLVGSPYEQYFGPGTRLTVT.